A single sample is the source of the 21 T cell receptor beta chains below, sequenced in a study of Graves' ophthalmopathy and Graves' hyperthyroidism. Using RNA transcripts, the TCR beta CDR3 regions were amplified. First-round RT-PCR employed HTBI primers, with a second-round multiplex PCR after it. Each CDR3 protein is one row after TCRdb ran MiXCR on the multiplex PCR reads. The repertoire consists of 150,000 or so distinct CDR3 sequences, with about 40% occurring once and the leading ten covering 5.8%. Sequences were obtained from peripheral blood. These receptors came from a middle-aged woman with Graves' ophthalmopathy.

Many counts were recorded for this clonotype. The rearrangement joins TRBV5-6 to TRBJ1-3; D gene unclear. The V and J ends lost 0 bases and 2 bases respectively, with 6 bases between them. This CDR3 contains 14 residues. Germline values: CDR1 SGHDT, CDR2 YYEEEE. The CDR3 is CASSLVTTGNTIYF. CDR3 nucleotides: TGTGCCAGCAGCTTGGTGACAACTGGAAACACCATATATTTT.

The chain links TRBV5-1 to TRBJ1-1; TRBD1 matches 7 bases. Germline assignment: CDR1 SGHRS and CDR2 YFSETQ. The CDR3 is 14 amino acids. Trimming cost V 4 bases and J 2 bases; bases outside gene matches: 5. CDR3 sequence: CASSADRANTEAFF. Written as DNA, the CDR3 is TGCGCCAGCAGCGCCGACAGGGCAAACACTGAAGCTTTCTTT.

The chain has TRBV6-1 and TRBJ2-2, with TRBD1 as a possible D gene (5 bases). Trimming shortened V by 8 bases and J by 2 bases, and 6 bases separated the two germline ends. CDR1 MNHNS and CDR2 SASEGT come from the germline V gene. The CDR3 extends over 12 amino acids. The CDR3 bases are TGTGCCAGCGGGGCTAACACCGGGGAGCTGTTTTTT. Its translation is CASGANTGELFF.

The chain links TRBV6-1 to TRBJ1-5, with D maybe TRBD1 (5 bases). Germline-derived CDR1 and CDR2 are MNHNS and SASEGT. V was shortened by 6 bases and J by 0 bases, with 12 bases between the two germline ends. The CDR3 contains 15 residues. The CDR3 DNA sequence: TGTGCCAGCAGGGAGACAGCGTATAGCAATCAGCCCCAGCATTTT. Encoded protein: CASRETAYSNQPQHF.

V and J are TRBV7-6 and TRBJ2-7; 14 bases are shared with TRBD2. CDR3 length: 17 amino acids. The V segment lost 4 bases and the J segment 6 bases; nucleotides outside the gene matches: 11. CDR1 and CDR2 (germline): SGHVS, FNYEAQ. CDR3 region: CASSSTGTSGSGAEQYF. The DNA for the CDR3 is TGTGCCAGCAGCTCGACCGGGACTAGCGGGAGTGGGGCCGAGCAGTACTTC.

This clonotype came up many times. The chain links TRBV6-5 to TRBJ1-3; tentative D call: TRBD1 (5 bases). The CDR3 is made up of 16 amino acids. Germline-derived CDR1 and CDR2 are MNHEY and SVGAGI. V lost 0 bases and J 1 base, leaving 10 bases between the germline ends. The DNA of the CDR3 is TGTGCCAGCAGTTACTCCGGAGAGGGGTCTGGAAACACCATATATTTT. Translation gives CASSYSGEGSGNTIYF.

This clonotype was detected many times. CDR3 DNA: TGTGCCAGCAGTGAAACAGAAAAACATTACGAGCAGTACTTC. This gives the protein CASSETEKHYEQYF. The gene calls are TRBV6-1 and TRBJ2-7; D remains ambiguous. Trimming left V 2 bases short and J 4 bases short, with 12 bases between. The CDR3 contains 14 residues. The germline gives CDR1 MNHNS, CDR2 SASEGT.

This clonotype was found many times. V gene TRBV25-1 combines with J gene TRBJ2-7; maybe TRBD2 (5 bases). CDR3 length: 12 residues. Germline CDR1 MGHDK, CDR2 SYGVNS. Trimming shortened V by 6 bases and J by 7 bases, and 13 bases separated the two germline ends. The CDR3 bases are TGTGCCAGCAGACCCCCAGGAGGAGAGCAGTACTTC. Translated, it gives CASRPPGGEQYF.

The chain uses TRBV6-2 or TRBV6-3 and TRBJ2-3, with D tentatively TRBD1 or TRBD2 (5 bases each). The germline gives CDR1 MNHEY, CDR2 SVGEGT. The CDR3 covers 14 residues. Trimming shortened V by 2 bases and J by 2 bases, and 8 bases separated the two germline ends. The CDR3 sequence is CASSYGTDTDTQYF. The CDR3 DNA reads as TGTGCCAGCAGTTACGGGACGGACACAGATACGCAGTATTTT.

This clonotype was seen at least ten times. This rearrangement joins TRBV5-6 to TRBJ1-1; D is undetermined. The CDR3 extends over 15 amino acids. CDR1 and CDR2 (germline): SGHDT, YYEEEE. V shed 1 base and J shed 1 base, with 11 bases lying between them. The CDR3 protein is CASSLYLQPNTEAFF. The CDR3 nucleotides read TGTGCCAGCAGCTTGTACTTACAGCCGAACACTGAAGCTTTCTTT.

This clonotype was observed once. The CDR3 DNA is TGTGCCAGCAGTTCGAACCGTGTCGCCCAGTACTTC. It encodes CASSSNRVAQYF. J is TRBJ2-5 and V is TRBV12-3 or TRBV12-4; D gene ambiguous. The CDR3 has 12 amino acids. With 4 bases removed from V and 9 bases from J, the gap between germline ends came to 12 bases.

This clonotype has at least ten counts. Since a much larger clone is just one base distant, this may be a read error. The V gene is TRBV28, the J gene TRBJ2-5; 7 bases are a match to TRBD2. The germline V gene has CDR1 MDHEN and CDR2 SYDVKM. Trimming cost V 5 bases and J 5 bases; bases outside gene matches: 11. The CDR3 length is 15 residues. The CDR3: CASSGAGGFSETQYF. CDR3 in DNA: TGTGCCAGCAGTGGTGCCGGGGGGTTTTCGGAGACCCAGTACTTC.

There are many counts of this clonotype. The chain combines TRBV10-3 with TRBJ1-5, with D perhaps TRBD1 (5 bases). This CDR3 region has 14 residues. The V end lost 5 bases, the J end lost 0 bases, and 8 bases lay between the germline ends. CDR1 ENHRY and CDR2 SYGVKD come from the germline V gene. CDR3 amino acids: CAISNGHSNQPQHF. CDR3 coding DNA: TGTGCCATCAGTAACGGACATAGCAATCAGCCCCAGCATTTT.

This clonotype has just a few counts. A junction end diverges from the germline sequence, so it may reflect a read error. The rearrangement uses TRBV7-2 and TRBJ1-1; D gene ambiguous. This CDR3 has 16 residues. Germline V gene data show CDR1 as SGHTA and CDR2 as FQGNSA. CDR3 coding DNA: TGTGCCAGCAGCATAGCCACGGGGAGCATGAACACTGAAGCTTTCTTT. Translation gives CASSIATGSMNTEAFF.

This clonotype was counted between two and nine times. The chain uses TRBV27 and TRBJ2-5; 9 bases fit TRBD2. The V segment lost 3 bases and the J segment 5 bases; nucleotides outside the gene matches: 4. Germline values: CDR1 MNHEY, CDR2 SMNVEV (reference sequence). The CDR3 is 14 amino acids. This chain's CDR3 is CASSFGLAGETQYF. CDR3 nucleotide sequence: TGTGCCAGCAGTTTTGGTCTAGCGGGGGAGACCCAGTACTTC.

Here the CDR3 DNA reads TGTGCCAGCATACGAACAGGAGATCTAAAAGAGACCCAGTACTTC. It encodes CASIRTGDLKETQYF. The chain employs TRBV28 and TRBJ2-5, with a possible D match to TRBD1 (5 bases). CDR3 length: 15 amino acids. V was clipped by 7 bases and J by 3 bases, with 18 bases between them. Germline CDR1 and CDR2: MDHEN and SYDVKM. Full variable domain (rest looked up from reference TRBV28 and TRBJ2-5): DVKVTQSSRYLVKRTGEKVFLECVQDMDHENMFWYRQDPGLGLRLIYFSYDVKMKEKGDIPEGYSVSREKKERFSLILESASTNQTSMYLCASIRTGDLKETQYFGPGTRLLVL.

This chain joins TRBV7-2 and TRBJ2-7, with a possible D match to TRBD1 (6 bases). Per the germline V gene, CDR1 is SGHTA and CDR2 is FQGNSA. The CDR3 totals 12 residues. The V end was cut by 3 bases, the J end by 9 bases, with 12 bases between. DNA of the CDR3: TGTGCCAGCAGCTTTGGACAGAAGGCGCAGTACTTC. Translating gives CASSFGQKAQYF.

This clonotype was observed many times. This chain joins TRBV18 and TRBJ1-6, with D unresolved. Trimming removed 6 bases from V and 5 bases from J, with 20 bases in between. The germline gives CDR1 KGHSH, CDR2 LQKENI. This CDR3 contains 17 residues. The CDR3 sequence is CASSQSRVPNHNSPLHF. CDR3 sequence (DNA): TGTGCCAGCTCCCAAAGTCGGGTCCCGAACCATAATTCACCCCTCCACTTT.

The genes are TRBV12-3 or TRBV12-4 and TRBJ1-2; D perhaps matches TRBD1 (6 bases). The V end lost 4 bases, the J end lost 3 bases, and 15 bases lay between the germline ends. This CDR3 is 15 amino acids long. Here the CDR3 reads CASSWGRGLDYGYTF. In DNA form, the CDR3 reads TGTGCCAGCAGTTGGGGGCGCGGCTTGGACTATGGCTACACCTTC.

At least ten counts were recorded for this clonotype. The V call is TRBV27, the J call TRBJ2-5; D gene ambiguous. Per the germline V gene, CDR1 is MNHEY and CDR2 is SMNVEV (reference sequence). The CDR3 covers 13 residues. The ends were cut back, 3 bases at V and 7 bases at J, with 12 bases in the middle. CDR3 in amino acids: CASSFSQSGTQYF. The CDR3 DNA reads TGTGCCAGCAGTTTTTCGCAGAGTGGGACCCAGTACTTC.

Ten or more counts support this clonotype. The chain recombines TRBV28 with TRBJ1-6; 8 nucleotides agree with TRBD1. The germline gives CDR1 MDHEN, CDR2 SYDVKM. V was clipped by 5 bases and J by 10 bases; unmatched bases: 16. CDR3 size: 17 residues. CDR3 sequence (DNA): TGTGCCAGCAGTACCGGTCCCCGGACAGGGTTGTACTCACCCCTCCACTTT. Protein: CASSTGPRTGLYSPLHF. The full variable domain, completed using reference TRBV28 and TRBJ1-6, is DVKVTQSSRYLVKRTGEKVFLECVQDMDHENMFWYRQDPGLGLRLIYFSYDVKMKEKGDIPEGYSVSREKKERFSLILESASTNQTSMYLCASSTGPRTGLYSPLHFGNGTRLTVT.